A single sample gave rise to the 7 T cell receptor beta chains below, sequenced in a study of a mutant IDH1 vaccine in newly diagnosed glioma. Time point in this sample: week 5, during vaccination. Vaccinated patients received 300 ug of mutant IDH1 20-mer peptide per dose, with topical imiquimod. The repertoire was sequenced with immunoSEQ multiplex PCR; TCRdb's copy has only in-frame clones and lacks some. The sample records over 45,000 clones, 70% to 90% being singletons. No cognate antigen is known for these TCRs. This sample comprised PBMCs, obtained from a glioma patient whose treatment included an IDH1 peptide vaccine. These receptors were collected from a man aged 25-45 years with glioma.

The rearrangement links TRBV6-5 to TRBJ2-3; 11 bases align to TRBD2. The CDR3 has 16 residues. J gave up 0 bases and V 2 bases, and 1 base lay outside the gene matches. Germline lookup yields CDR1 MNHEY and CDR2 SVGAGI. CDR3 in DNA: TGTGCCAGCAGTTACGGGACTAGCGGTAGCACAGATACGCAGTATTTT. Protein sequence: CASSYGTSGSTDTQYF.

Comments on this clone: A junction boundary mismatches the germline segment, possibly from a read error. The genes are TRBV27 and TRBJ1-2, with TRBD1 identical over 8 bases. This CDR3 region has 15 residues. The germline CDR1 and CDR2 sequences are MNHEY and SMNVEV (reference sequence). CDR3 sequence: CASSISGGAGYGYTF. The DNA for the CDR3 is TGTGCCAGCAGTATATCAGGGGGCGCGGGCTATGGCTACACCTTC.

CDR3 bases: TGTGCCACCAGCGGCCTACTAGCGGGGGGCCTCGATGAGCAGTTCTTC. It encodes CATSGLLAGGLDEQFF. The V and J genes are TRBV15 and TRBJ2-1; 12 nucleotides line up with TRBD2. CDR1 and CDR2 (germline): LNHNV, YYDKDF (reference sequence). The CDR3 runs to 16 residues. The V segment lost 5 bases and the J segment 8 bases; nucleotides outside the gene matches: 10.

The CDR3: CASRSPGTGGGVGYTF. The CDR3 DNA is TGCGCCAGCAGGAGCCCCGGGACAGGGGGCGGCGTTGGCTACACCTTC. The chain has TRBV5-1 and TRBJ1-2; TRBD1 matches 12 bases. The CDR3 is 16 amino acids. Per germline, CDR1 SGHRS and CDR2 YFSETQ. The J segment lost 7 bases and the V segment lost 5 bases, leaving 12 bases of the junction unmatched. The complete variable domain, with remaining parts taken from reference TRBV5-1 and TRBJ1-2, reads KAGVTQTPRYLIKTRGQQVTLSCSPISGHRSVSWYQQTPGQGLQFLFEYFSETQRNKGNFPGRFSGRQFSNSRSEMNVSTLELGDSALYLCASRSPGTGGGVGYTFGSGTRLTVV.

The J gene is TRBJ2-2, the V gene TRBV19, with D possibly matching TRBD1 (6 bases). Germline V CDR1 and CDR2: LNHDA, SQIVND (reference sequence). The CDR3 is 15 residues long. V was shortened by 7 bases and J by 3 bases, with 15 bases between the two germline ends. CDR3 sequence: CASTPTGHYTGELFF. CDR3 nucleotides: TGTGCCAGTACCCCTACGGGACACTACACCGGGGAGCTGTTTTTT.

This clone was found a few times. The chain couples TRBV28 to TRBJ1-5; 8 positions agree with TRBD1. After removal of 2 bases from V and 6 bases from J, the junction contained 3 bases not matched to a gene. Germline CDR1 reads MDHEN; CDR2 reads SYDVKM. The CDR3 loop spans 14 amino acids. The CDR3 bases are TGTGCCAGCAGTTTAGGACAGGGTACTCAGCCCCAGCATTTT. It specifies CASSLGQGTQPQHF.

J is TRBJ1-2 and V is TRBV5-1; a weak D match, TRBD1 (5 bases). The germline V and J ends were trimmed by 3 bases and 6 bases, with 9 bases remaining between them. There are 12 residues in the CDR3. Germline V lookup: CDR1 SGHRS, CDR2 YFSETQ. DNA of the CDR3: TGCGCCAGCAGCTCAGGGAGGCATGGCTACACCTTC. Protein product: CASSSGRHGYTF.